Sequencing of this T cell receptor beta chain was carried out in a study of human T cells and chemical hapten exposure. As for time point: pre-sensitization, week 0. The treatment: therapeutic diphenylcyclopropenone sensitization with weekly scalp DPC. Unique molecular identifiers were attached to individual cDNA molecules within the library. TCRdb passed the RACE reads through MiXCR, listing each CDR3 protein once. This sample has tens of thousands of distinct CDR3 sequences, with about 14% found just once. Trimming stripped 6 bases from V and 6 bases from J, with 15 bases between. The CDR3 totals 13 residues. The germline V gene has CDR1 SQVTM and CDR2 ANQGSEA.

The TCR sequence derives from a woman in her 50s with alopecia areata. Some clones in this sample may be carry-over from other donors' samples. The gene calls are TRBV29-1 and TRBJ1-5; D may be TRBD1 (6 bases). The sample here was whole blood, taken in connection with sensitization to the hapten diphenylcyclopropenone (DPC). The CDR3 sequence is CSVQDSLSQPQHF. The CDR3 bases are TGCAGCGTCCAGGACAGCCTATCTCAGCCCCAGCATTTT. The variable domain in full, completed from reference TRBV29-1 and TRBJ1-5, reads SAVISQKPSRDICQRGTSLTIQCQVDSQVTMMFWYRQQPGQSLTLIATANQGSEATYESGFVIDKFPISRPNLTFSTLTVSNMSPEDSSIYLCSVQDSLSQPQHFGDGTRLSIL.